These T cell receptor beta chains were read from a single sample in a study of blood T cells in healthy people across ages. In TCRdb, the 5' RACE reads were re-called with MiXCR into one record per CDR3 protein. Of about 1 million distinct CDR3 sequences listed, around 25% were seen once; the top ten hold less than 0.75%. The same sample was also used in a study of T cells of mothers and their children.

The sequenced sample was blood. All receptors derive from a girl aged 2 to 9 in good health. The CDR3 runs from the conserved cysteine through the conserved F or W. D genes are given only for firm matches. Part of the rows lack a size; the others show once, few, many or a class for expanded clones.

TRBJ2-7,.,few,TRBV29-1,CSVARRLSYEQYF,TGCAGCGTTGCCCGGCGACTCTCCTACGAGCAGTACTTC
TRBJ2-5,.,.,TRBV20-1,CSAPTIVGVETQHF,TGCAGTGCTCCCACGATAGTGGGCGTGGAGACCCAGCACTTC
TRBJ2-7,.,.,TRBV29-1,CSAGEGFEQYF,TGCAGCGCGGGAGAGGGGTTCGAGCAGTACTTC
TRBJ2-7,.,few,TRBV11-2,CASTSSGHEQYF,TGTGCCAGCACCTCATCGGGGCACGAGCAGTACTTC
TRBJ2-7,.,few,TRBV29-1,CSVEGDYYEQYF,TGCAGCGTTGAAGGTGACTACTACGAGCAGTACTTC
TRBJ2-7,TRBD1,.,TRBV20-1,CSARDSGQSSYEQYF,TGCAGTGCTAGAGATTCGGGACAGTCCTCCTACGAGCAGTACTTC
TRBJ2-1,.,few,TRBV12-3/TRBV12-4,CASSFNVVASVYNEQFF,TGTGCCAGCAGTTTTAACGTCGTGGCTAGCGTATACAATGAGCAGTTCTTC
TRBJ1-2,.,.,TRBV7-9,CASSLAAGRGLSDGYTF,TGTGCCAGCAGCTTAGCGGCCGGGCGGGGGTTAAGCGATGGCTACACCTTC
TRBJ2-7,.,.,TRBV29-1,CSVVRGEGSYEQYF,TGCAGCGTTGTGAGGGGGGAAGGGTCCTACGAGCAGTACTTC
TRBJ1-5,.,few,TRBV4-3,CASSQGFGRNQPQHF,TGCGCCAGCAGCCAGGGATTCGGACGCAATCAGCCCCAGCATTTT
TRBJ2-7,TRBD2,few,TRBV3-1,CATGDYLFHEQYF,TGTGCCACCGGGGACTACCTCTTCCACGAGCAGTACTTC
TRBJ1-1,.,.,TRBV6-5,CASISLAHQAFF,TGTGCCAGCATTTCTCTGGCCCACCAAGCTTTCTTT
TRBJ2-1,.,few,TRBV29-1,CSYRGANEQFF,TGCAGCTACCGGGGGGCTAATGAGCAGTTCTTC
TRBJ2-3,TRBD2,few,TRBV29-1,CSVVSFLRTSPNTDTQYF,TGCAGCGTTGTCAGTTTTTTGAGGACTAGTCCTAACACAGATACGCAGTATTTT
TRBJ2-7,.,.,TRBV5-1,CASSAGHDYEQYF,TGCGCCAGCAGCGCGGGACACGACTACGAGCAGTACTTC
TRBJ1-2,.,.,TRBV4-1,CASSQESGLGGYTF,TGCGCCAGCAGCCAAGAATCCGGGCTCGGGGGCTACACCTTC
TRBJ1-5,TRBD1,.,TRBV7-2,CASSPDRGVVQPQHF,TGTGCCAGCAGCCCGGACAGGGGAGTCGTGCAGCCCCAGCATTTT
TRBJ2-5,.,.,TRBV7-2,CASSLGLNQETQYF,TGTGCCAGCAGCTTAGGACTGAACCAAGAGACCCAGTACTTC
TRBJ2-1,.,.,TRBV6-5,CASSSPASGDEQFF,TGTGCCAGCAGTTCGCCGGCCTCGGGCGATGAGCAGTTCTTC
TRBJ2-7,TRBD2,.,TRBV20-1,CSASRPSGSYEQYF,TGCAGTGCTAGTAGGCCTAGCGGGAGTTACGAGCAGTACTTC
TRBJ2-1,.,few,TRBV7-2,CASSSSGVPYNEQFF,TGTGCCAGCAGCTCAAGTGGGGTGCCCTACAATGAGCAGTTCTTC
TRBJ1-2,.,few,TRBV19,CASSIEDSSNYGYTF,TGTGCCAGTAGTATAGAAGACAGCTCTAACTATGGCTACACCTTC
TRBJ2-4,.,.,TRBV6-2/TRBV6-3,CASSYRTGTAKNIQYF,TGTGCCAGCAGTTATCGCACCGGGACAGCCAAAAACATTCAGTACTTC
TRBJ2-7,.,.,TRBV29-1,CSVEKSLRTIYEQYF,TGCAGCGTTGAGAAATCACTCCGGACCATCTACGAGCAGTACTTC
TRBJ1-2,.,.,TRBV9,CASSVGPGTRNYGYTF,TGTGCCAGCAGCGTAGGCCCGGGGACGCGGAATTATGGCTACACCTTC
TRBJ2-5,.,few,TRBV6-1,CASHFRGLGTQYF,TGTGCCAGTCACTTTAGAGGTTTGGGGACCCAGTACTTC
TRBJ2-7,.,.,TRBV27,CASSWVVGGEQYF,TGTGCCAGCAGTTGGGTGGTGGGGGGCGAGCAGTACTTC
TRBJ2-7,.,.,TRBV5-5,CASSSPGPSEQYF,TGTGCCAGCAGCTCGCCGGGACCTAGCGAGCAGTACTTC
TRBJ2-2,TRBD2,few,TRBV12-3/TRBV12-4,CASRKGKREARTPRELFF,TGTGCCAGCCGGAAGGGGAAGCGGGAGGCACGAACCCCCAGGGAGCTGTTTTTT
TRBJ2-2,.,.,TRBV29-1,CSVEGPGSNPGELFF,TGCAGCGTTGAAGGGCCAGGATCGAACCCCGGGGAGCTGTTTTTT
TRBJ1-2,.,few,TRBV5-1,CASSLGFMGRTYGYTF,TGCGCCAGCAGCTTGGGTTTTATGGGACGGACCTATGGCTACACCTTC
TRBJ2-6,.,few,TRBV29-1,CSVEEGTQGGSGANVLTF,TGCAGCGTTGAAGAAGGGACGCAGGGAGGCTCTGGGGCCAACGTCCTGACTTTC
TRBJ2-7,TRBD1,.,TRBV28,CAGSYRGQGVYEQYF,TGTGCCGGCAGTTACAGAGGGCAGGGGGTCTACGAGCAGTACTTC
TRBJ2-1,TRBD2,.,TRBV6-2/TRBV6-3,CASSHFPPGTSYNEQFF,TGTGCCAGCAGCCATTTCCCGCCCGGGACTAGTTACAATGAGCAGTTCTTC
TRBJ2-1,.,many,TRBV7-9,CASSLDEQFF,TGTGCCAGCAGCTTAGATGAGCAGTTCTTC
TRBJ2-4,.,.,TRBV9,CASSVGGLGNDIQYF,TGTGCCAGCAGCGTAGGAGGGTTGGGGAATGACATTCAGTACTTC
TRBJ2-2,.,.,TRBV5-1,CASSLDLLAPGELFF,TGCGCCAGCAGCTTGGATCTCCTAGCCCCCGGGGAGCTGTTTTTT
TRBJ2-1,.,many,TRBV11-3,CASSLGRAGYNEQFF,TGTGCCAGCAGCTTAGGCAGGGCCGGGTACAATGAGCAGTTCTTC
TRBJ2-1,TRBD2,few,TRBV6-6,CATSSGGALTEQFF,TGTGCCACCTCTAGCGGGGGGGCCTTAACTGAGCAGTTCTTC
TRBJ1-2,.,.,TRBV29-1,CSVEDNDRYTF,TGCAGCGTTGAAGATAACGACCGCTACACCTTC